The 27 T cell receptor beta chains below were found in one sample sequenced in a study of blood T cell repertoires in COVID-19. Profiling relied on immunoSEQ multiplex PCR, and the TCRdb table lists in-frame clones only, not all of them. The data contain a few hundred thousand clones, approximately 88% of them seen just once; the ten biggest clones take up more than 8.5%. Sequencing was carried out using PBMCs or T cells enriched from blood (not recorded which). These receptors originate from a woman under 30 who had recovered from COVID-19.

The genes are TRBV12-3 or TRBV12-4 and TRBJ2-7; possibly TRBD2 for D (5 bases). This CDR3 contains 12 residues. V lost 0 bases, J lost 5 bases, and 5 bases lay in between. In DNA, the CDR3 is TGTGCCAGCAGTTTAGCCGGGGACGAGCAGTACTTC. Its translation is CASSLAGDEQYF.

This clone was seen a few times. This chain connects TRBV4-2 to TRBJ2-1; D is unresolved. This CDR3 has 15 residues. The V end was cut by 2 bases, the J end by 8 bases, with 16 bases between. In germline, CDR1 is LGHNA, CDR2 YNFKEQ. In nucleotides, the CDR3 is TGTGCCAGCAGCCAAAGACCAAACCCAGGCGATGAGCAGTTCTTC. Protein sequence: CASSQRPNPGDEQFF.

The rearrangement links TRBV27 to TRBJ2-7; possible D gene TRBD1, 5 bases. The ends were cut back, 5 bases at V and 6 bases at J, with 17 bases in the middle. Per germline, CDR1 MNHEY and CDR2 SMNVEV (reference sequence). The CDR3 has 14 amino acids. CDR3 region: CASSLRALPAEQYF. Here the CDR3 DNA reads TGTGCCAGCAGTCTCAGGGCCCTGCCCGCCGAGCAGTACTTC.

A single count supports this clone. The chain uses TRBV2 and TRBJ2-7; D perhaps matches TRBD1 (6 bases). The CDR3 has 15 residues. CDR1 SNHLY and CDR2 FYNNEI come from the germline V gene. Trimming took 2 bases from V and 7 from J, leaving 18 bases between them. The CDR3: CASSETDWTADEQYF. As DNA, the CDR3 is TGTGCCAGCAGTGAAACGGATTGGACAGCCGATGAGCAGTACTTC.

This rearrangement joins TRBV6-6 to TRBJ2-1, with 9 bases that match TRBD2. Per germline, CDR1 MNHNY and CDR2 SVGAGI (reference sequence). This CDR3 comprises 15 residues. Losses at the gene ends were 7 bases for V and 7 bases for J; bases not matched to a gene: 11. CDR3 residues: CASMLTAGGRNEQFF. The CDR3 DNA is TGTGCCAGCATGCTGACGGCGGGAGGGAGAAATGAGCAGTTCTTC.

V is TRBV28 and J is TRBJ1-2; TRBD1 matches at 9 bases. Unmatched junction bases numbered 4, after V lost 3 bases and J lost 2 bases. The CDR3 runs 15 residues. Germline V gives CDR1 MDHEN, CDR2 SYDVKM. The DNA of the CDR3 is TGTGCCAGCAGTTTTGGGACAGGGCCGAACTATGGCTACACCTTC. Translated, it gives CASSFGTGPNYGYTF.

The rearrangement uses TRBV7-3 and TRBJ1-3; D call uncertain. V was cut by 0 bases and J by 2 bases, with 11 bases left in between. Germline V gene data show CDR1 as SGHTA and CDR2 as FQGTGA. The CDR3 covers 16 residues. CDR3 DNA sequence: TGTGCCAGCAGCTTAACACCCGGTTTCCCTGGAAACACCATATATTTT. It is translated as CASSLTPGFPGNTIYF.

CDR3 region: CASSFLGLVAGRNEQFF. Here the CDR3 DNA reads TGTGCCAGCAGTTTTCTCGGGTTGGTAGCGGGGAGGAATGAGCAGTTCTTC. The chain links TRBV28 to TRBJ2-1; 8 nucleotides line up with TRBD2. Germline V gives CDR1 MDHEN, CDR2 SYDVKM. The V gene end was trimmed by 3 bases and the J gene end by 7 bases; junction bases not matched to a gene: 14. This CDR3 has 17 residues.

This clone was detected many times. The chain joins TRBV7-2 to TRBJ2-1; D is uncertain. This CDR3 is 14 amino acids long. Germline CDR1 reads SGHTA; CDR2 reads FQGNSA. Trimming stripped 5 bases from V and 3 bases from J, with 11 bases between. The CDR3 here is CASSDDIDYNEQFF. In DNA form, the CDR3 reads TGTGCCAGCAGCGACGACATCGACTACAATGAGCAGTTCTTC. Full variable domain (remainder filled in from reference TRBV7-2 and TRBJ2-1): GAGVSQSPSNKVTEKGKDVELRCDPISGHTALYWYRQSLGQGLEFLIYFQGNSAPDKSGLPSDRFSAERTGGSVSTLTIQRTQQEDSAVYLCASSDDIDYNEQFFGPGTRLTVL.

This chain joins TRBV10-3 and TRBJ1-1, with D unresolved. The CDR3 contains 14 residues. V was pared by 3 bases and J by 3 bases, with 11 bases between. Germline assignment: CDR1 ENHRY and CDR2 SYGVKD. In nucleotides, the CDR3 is TGTGCCATCAGTGAAAGAATGGCGGACACTGAAGCTTTCTTT. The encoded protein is CAISERMADTEAFF.

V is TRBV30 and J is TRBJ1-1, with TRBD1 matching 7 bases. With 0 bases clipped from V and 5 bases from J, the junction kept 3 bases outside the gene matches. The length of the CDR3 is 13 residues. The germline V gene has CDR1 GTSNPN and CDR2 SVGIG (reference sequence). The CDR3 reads CAWSVPRGTEAFF. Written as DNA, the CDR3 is TGTGCCTGGAGTGTACCCAGGGGGACTGAAGCTTTCTTT.

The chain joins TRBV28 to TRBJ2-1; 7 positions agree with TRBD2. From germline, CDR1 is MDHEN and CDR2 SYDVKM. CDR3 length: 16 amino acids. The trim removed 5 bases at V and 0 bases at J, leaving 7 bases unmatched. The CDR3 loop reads CASSPSSGGSYNEQFF. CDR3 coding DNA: TGTGCCAGCAGTCCATCTTCGGGGGGCTCCTACAATGAGCAGTTCTTC.

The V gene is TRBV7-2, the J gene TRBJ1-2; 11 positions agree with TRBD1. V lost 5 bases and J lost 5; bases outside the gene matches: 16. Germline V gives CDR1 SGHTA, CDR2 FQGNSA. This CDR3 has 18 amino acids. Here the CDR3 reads CASSSSTPRTGGEYGYTF. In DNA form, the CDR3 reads TGTGCCAGCAGCAGCAGCACACCGAGGACAGGGGGCGAGTATGGCTACACCTTC.

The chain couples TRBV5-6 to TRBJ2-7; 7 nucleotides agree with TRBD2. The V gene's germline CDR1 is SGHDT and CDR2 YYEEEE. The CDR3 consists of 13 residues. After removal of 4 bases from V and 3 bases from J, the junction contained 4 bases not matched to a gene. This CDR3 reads CASSPGLGYEQYF. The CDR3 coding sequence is TGTGCCAGCAGCCCCGGACTAGGCTACGAGCAGTACTTC.

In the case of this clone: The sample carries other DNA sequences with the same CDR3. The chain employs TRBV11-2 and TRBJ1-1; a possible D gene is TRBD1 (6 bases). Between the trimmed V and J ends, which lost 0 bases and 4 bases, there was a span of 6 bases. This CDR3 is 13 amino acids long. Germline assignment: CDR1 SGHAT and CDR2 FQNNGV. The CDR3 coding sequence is TGTGCCAGCAGCTTAGACAGGGGCACTGAAGCTTTCTTT. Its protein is CASSLDRGTEAFF.

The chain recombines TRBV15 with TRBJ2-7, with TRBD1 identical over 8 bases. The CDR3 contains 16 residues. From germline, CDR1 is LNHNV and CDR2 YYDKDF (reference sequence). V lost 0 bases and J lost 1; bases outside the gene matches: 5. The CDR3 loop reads CATSRDIGTGSYEQYF. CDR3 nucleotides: TGTGCCACCAGCAGAGATATAGGGACAGGTTCCTACGAGCAGTACTTC.

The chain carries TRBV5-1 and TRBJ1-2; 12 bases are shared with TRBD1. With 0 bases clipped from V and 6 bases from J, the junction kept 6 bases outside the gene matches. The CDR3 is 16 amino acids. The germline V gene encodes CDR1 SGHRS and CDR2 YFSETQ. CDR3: CASSLEPGQGADGYTF. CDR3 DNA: TGCGCCAGCAGCTTGGAACCGGGACAGGGGGCCGATGGCTACACCTTC.

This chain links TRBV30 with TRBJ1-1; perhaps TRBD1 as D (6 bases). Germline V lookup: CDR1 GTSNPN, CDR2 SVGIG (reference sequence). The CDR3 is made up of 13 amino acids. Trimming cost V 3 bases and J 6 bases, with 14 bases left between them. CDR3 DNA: TGTGCCTGGAGCCCGGGGGGGCAGGCTGAAGCTTTCTTT. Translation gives CAWSPGGQAEAFF.

CDR3 loop: CASSLLAGGTSYNEQFF. The CDR3 DNA sequence: TGTGCCAGCAGTTTACTAGCGGGGGGCACTTCCTACAATGAGCAGTTCTTC. This chain links TRBV27 with TRBJ2-1, with 11 bases fitting TRBD2. Germline lookup yields CDR1 MNHEY and CDR2 SMNVEV (reference sequence). V lost 2 bases to trimming and J lost 1 base; unmatched junction nucleotides: 4. The CDR3 is made up of 17 amino acids.

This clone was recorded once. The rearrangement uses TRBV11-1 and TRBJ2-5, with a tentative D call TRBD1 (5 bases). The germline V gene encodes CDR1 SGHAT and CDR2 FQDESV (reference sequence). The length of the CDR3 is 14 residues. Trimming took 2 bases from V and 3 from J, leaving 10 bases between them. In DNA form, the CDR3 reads TGTGCCAGCAGCTTATCTCCAGGGAAAGAGACCCAGTACTTC. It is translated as CASSLSPGKETQYF.

DNA for the CDR3: TGTGCCAGCAGCATTCATAGCGGGGGGAAATCCTACGAGCAGTACTTC. This translates into CASSIHSGGKSYEQYF. The chain combines TRBV7-2 with TRBJ2-7; 10 nucleotides align to TRBD2. The V segment lost 5 bases and the J segment 1 base; nucleotides outside the gene matches: 8. Germline loops: CDR1 SGHTA, CDR2 FQGNSA. The CDR3 consists of 16 residues.

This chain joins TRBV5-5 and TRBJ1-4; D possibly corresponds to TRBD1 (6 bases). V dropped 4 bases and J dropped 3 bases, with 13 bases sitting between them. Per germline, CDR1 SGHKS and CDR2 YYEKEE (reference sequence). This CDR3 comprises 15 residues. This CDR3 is CASSRGPGANEKLFF. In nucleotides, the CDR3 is TGTGCCAGCAGCCGAGGCCCAGGGGCTAATGAAAAACTGTTTTTT.

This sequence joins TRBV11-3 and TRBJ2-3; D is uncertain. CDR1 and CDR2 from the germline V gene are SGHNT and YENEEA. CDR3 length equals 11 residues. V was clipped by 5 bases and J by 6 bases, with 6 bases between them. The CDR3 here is CASSILDTQYF. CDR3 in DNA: TGTGCCAGCAGCATTCTTGATACGCAGTATTTT.

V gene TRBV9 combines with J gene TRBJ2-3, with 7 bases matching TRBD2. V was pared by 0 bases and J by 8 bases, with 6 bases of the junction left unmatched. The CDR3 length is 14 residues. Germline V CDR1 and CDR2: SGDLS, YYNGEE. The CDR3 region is CASSVAGGGGTQYF. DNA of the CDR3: TGTGCCAGCAGCGTAGCAGGCGGGGGAGGTACGCAGTATTTT.

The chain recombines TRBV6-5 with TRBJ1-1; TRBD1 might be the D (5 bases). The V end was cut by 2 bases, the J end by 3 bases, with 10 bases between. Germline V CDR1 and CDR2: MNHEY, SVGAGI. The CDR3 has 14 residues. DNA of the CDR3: TGTGCCAGCAGTTACGGGGGGGTTGACACTGAAGCTTTCTTT. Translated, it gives CASSYGGVDTEAFF.

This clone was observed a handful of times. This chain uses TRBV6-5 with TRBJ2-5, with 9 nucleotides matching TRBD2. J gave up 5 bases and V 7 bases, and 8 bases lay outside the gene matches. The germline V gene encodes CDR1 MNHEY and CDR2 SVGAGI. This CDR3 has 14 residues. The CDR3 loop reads CASMGTSPVETQYF. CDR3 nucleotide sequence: TGTGCCAGCATGGGGACTAGCCCAGTGGAGACCCAGTACTTC.

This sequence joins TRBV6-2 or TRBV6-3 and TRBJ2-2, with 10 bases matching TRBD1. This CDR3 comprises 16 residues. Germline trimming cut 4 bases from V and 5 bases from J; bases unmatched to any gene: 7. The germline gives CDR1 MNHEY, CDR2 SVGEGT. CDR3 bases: TGTGCCAGCAGTTTAAGGGGACAGGGGATTACCGGGGAGCTGTTTTTT. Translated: CASSLRGQGITGELFF.